This T cell receptor beta chain was captured by sequencing in a study of a mutant IDH1 vaccine in newly diagnosed glioma (dated by TCRdb to the early 2020s). Regarding the research as a whole: Patients were given eight vaccinations, in weeks 1, 3, 5, 7, 11, 15, 19 and 23, which matched visits V03 through V10. Vaccination began 4-6 weeks after radiotherapy alone, or alongside temozolomide cycles in the chemotherapy-containing groups. The roughly 30 treated patients were about 60% male and around 40% female, with a mean age of roughly 40 years. Before enrollment, patients had received standard therapy of radiotherapy alone, temozolomide alone, or radiochemotherapy with temozolomide; most received the combination. Peripheral blood samples were drawn at six visits, namely V03 (baseline), V05, V07, V10, V12 and V13. For exploratory analyses, roughly 25 treated patients had longitudinal TCRB deep sequencing done wherever samples were available. The investigation overall reported the following: Changes in the top peripheral T cell clonotypes picked up by TCRB sequencing did not appear to be linked to pseudoprogression. PBMC samples for TCRB deep sequencing were selected based on availability. Across multiple MHC alleles, vaccine-induced immune responses were seen in just over 90% of patients. The authors noted that analyses of patient blood samples could not be reproduced because of sample limitations.

This clone was seen only a few times. Its antigen is currently not known. Base-call qualities are not available, and no considerably larger clone is one nucleotide away. In light of the paper, this sample's time point label describes: week 23, last vaccination. Each vaccine dose, consisting of 300 ug of a 20-mer mutant IDH1 peptide in Montanide, was administered subcutaneously with topical imiquimod. The donors had newly diagnosed IDH1-mutant astrocytomas of WHO grade 3 or 4 that showed loss of nuclear ATRX. The samples were drawn from NOA16, a multicentre, single-arm, open-label phase I trial in Germany that tested a mutant IDH1 peptide vaccine in humans for the first time. The DNeasy Blood and Tissue Kit was used to extract genomic DNA from EDTA blood for TCRB sequencing. The library relied on the immunoSEQ multiplex PCR assay. Following the manufacturer's protocol, the hsTCRB Kit was used to amplify rearranged TCR beta chain sequences. Sequencing of TCRB libraries was carried out on an Illumina MiSeq. In the source study's methods: The proprietary platform of the kit vendor was used for demultiplexing, trimming and gene mapping. In TCRdb, the immuneACCESS table is reduced to in-frame sequences with V and J assigned. These tables do not hold every clone; where another copy was compared, an unresolved V gene accounts for under half, and the others remain unexplained. The V and J calls and the clone size are those of that table, but D and trimming were determined from the DNA. This sample comprises around 40,000 clones, around 74% of them detected only once. More than 4.5% of the sample belongs to the ten largest clones.

The junction shows trimming of 2 bases on V and 2 bases on J, plus 0 bases between the germline ends. Looking up the germline V gene yields CDR1 SGHAT and CDR2 FQNNGV. The CDR3, from cysteine to phenylalanine, totals 11 residues. CDR3 DNA only is kept here, 33 bases in frame from base 1. Rearrangement joined TRBV11-2 to TRBJ2-5; the D gene assignment is ambiguous. This TCR came from a man between 45 and 60 years old with glioma. The sequencing here drew on PBMCs, taken from a glioma patient whose treatment included an IDH1 peptide vaccine. The CDR3 reads CASSLQETQYF. The nucleotide sequence reads TGTGCCAGCAGCTTACAAGAGACCCAGTACTTC.